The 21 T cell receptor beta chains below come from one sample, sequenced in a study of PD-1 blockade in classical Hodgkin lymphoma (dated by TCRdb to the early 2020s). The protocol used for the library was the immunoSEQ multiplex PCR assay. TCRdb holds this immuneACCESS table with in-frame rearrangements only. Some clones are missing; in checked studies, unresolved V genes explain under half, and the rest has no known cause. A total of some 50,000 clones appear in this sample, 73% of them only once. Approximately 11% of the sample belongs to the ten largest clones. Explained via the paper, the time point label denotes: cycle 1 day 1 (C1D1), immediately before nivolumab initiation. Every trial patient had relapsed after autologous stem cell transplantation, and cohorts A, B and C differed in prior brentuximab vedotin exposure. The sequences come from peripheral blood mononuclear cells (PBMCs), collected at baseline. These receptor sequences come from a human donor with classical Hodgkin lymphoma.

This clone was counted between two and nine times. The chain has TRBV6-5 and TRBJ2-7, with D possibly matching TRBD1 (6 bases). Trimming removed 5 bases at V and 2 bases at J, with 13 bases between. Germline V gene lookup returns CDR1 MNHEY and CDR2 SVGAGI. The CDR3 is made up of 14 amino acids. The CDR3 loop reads CASSTRGITYEQYF. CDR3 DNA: TGTGCCAGCAGTACCAGGGGTATCACCTACGAGCAGTACTTC.

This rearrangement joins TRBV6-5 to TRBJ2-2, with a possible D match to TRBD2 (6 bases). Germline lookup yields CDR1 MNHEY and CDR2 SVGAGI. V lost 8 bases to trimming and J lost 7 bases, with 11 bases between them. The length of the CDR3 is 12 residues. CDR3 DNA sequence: TGTGCCAGCGCATCGGGGGTCGGGGAGCTGTTTTTT. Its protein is CASASGVGELFF.

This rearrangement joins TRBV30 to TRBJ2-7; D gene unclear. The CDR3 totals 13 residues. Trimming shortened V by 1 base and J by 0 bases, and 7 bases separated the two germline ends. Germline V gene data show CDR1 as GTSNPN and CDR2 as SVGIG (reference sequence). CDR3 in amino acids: CAWSEDSSYEQYF. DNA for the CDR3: TGTGCCTGGAGTGAAGATAGCTCCTACGAGCAGTACTTC.

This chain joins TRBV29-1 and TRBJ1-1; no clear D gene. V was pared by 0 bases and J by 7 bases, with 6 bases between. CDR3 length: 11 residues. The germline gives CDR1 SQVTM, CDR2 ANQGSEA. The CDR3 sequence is CSVEDLNEAFF. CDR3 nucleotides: TGCAGCGTTGAAGATCTTAATGAAGCTTTCTTT.

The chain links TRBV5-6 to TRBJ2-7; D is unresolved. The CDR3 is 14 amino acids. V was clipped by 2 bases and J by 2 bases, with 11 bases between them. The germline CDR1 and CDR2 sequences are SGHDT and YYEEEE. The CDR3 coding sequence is TGTGCCAGCAGCTTTTATGCGCAAACCTACGAGCAGTACTTC. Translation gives CASSFYAQTYEQYF.

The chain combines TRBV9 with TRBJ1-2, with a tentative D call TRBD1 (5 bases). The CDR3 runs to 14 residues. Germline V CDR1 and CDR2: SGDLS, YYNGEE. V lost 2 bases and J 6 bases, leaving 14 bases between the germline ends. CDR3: CASSVVSGPDGYTF. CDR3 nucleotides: TGTGCCAGCAGCGTTGTGTCAGGGCCGGATGGCTACACCTTC.

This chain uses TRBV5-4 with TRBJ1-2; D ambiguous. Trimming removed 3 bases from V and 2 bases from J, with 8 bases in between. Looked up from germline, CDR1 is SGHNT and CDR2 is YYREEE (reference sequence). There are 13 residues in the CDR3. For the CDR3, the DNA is TGTGCCAGCAGCTCAGACGGAAACTATGGCTACACCTTC. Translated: CASSSDGNYGYTF.

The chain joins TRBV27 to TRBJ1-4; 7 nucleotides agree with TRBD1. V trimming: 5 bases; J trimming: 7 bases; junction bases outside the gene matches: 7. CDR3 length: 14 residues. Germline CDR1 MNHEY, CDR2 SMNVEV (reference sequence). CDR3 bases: TGTGCCAGCAGTCGACAGGGAGAGAGTGAAAAACTGTTTTTT. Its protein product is CASSRQGESEKLFF.

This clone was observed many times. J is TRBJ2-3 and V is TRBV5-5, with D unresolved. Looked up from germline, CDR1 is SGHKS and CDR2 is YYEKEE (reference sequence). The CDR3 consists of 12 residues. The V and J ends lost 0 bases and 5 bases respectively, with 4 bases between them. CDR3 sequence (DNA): TGTGCCAGCAGCTTGGAAGGAGATACGCAGTATTTT. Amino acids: CASSLEGDTQYF.

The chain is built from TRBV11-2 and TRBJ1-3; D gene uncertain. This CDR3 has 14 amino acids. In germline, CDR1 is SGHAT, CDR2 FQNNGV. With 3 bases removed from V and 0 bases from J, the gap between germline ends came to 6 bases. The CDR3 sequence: CASSLNLSGNTIYF. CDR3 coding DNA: TGTGCCAGCAGCTTGAACCTCTCTGGAAACACCATATATTTT.

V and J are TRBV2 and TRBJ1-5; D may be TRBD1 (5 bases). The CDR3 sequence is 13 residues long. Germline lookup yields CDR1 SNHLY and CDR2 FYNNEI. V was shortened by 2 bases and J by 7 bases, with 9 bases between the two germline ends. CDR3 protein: CASSELPGQPQHF. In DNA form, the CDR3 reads TGTGCCAGCAGTGAACTGCCAGGGCAGCCCCAGCATTTT.

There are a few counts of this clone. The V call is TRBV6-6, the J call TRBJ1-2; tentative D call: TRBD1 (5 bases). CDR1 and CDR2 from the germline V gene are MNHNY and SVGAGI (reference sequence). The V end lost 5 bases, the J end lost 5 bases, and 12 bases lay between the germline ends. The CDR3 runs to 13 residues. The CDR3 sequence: CASSRDSSYGYTF. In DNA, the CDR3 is TGTGCCAGCAGTCGCGACAGCTCTTATGGCTACACCTTC.

CDR3 nucleotide sequence: TGTGCCAGCAGCTCCTGGGGGCATAATGAAAAACTGTTTTTT. Its translation is CASSSWGHNEKLFF. This chain connects TRBV13 to TRBJ1-4; maybe TRBD1 (6 bases). Germline V gene lookup returns CDR1 PRHDT and CDR2 FYEKMQ (reference sequence). The V and J ends lost 4 bases and 4 bases respectively, with 10 bases between them. The CDR3 has 14 amino acids.

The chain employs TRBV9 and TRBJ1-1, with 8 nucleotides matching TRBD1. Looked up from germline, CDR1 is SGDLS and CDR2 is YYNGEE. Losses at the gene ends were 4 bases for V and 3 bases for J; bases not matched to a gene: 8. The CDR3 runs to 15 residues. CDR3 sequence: CASSSSQGGDTEAFF. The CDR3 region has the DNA TGTGCCAGCAGCAGTTCACAGGGGGGCGACACTGAAGCTTTCTTT.

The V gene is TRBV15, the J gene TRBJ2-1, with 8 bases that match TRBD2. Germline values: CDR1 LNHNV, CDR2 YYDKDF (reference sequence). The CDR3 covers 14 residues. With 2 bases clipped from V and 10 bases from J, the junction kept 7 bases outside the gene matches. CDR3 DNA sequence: TGTGCCACCAGCAGAATGCTAGCGGGCCGGGAGCAGTTCTTC. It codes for CATSRMLAGREQFF.

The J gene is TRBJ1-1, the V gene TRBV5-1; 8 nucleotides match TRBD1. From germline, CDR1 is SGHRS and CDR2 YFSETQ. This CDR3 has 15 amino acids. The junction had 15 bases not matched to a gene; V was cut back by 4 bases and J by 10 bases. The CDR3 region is CASSQEGQGGESAFF. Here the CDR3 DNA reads TGCGCCAGCAGCCAGGAAGGACAGGGAGGGGAGTCAGCTTTCTTT.

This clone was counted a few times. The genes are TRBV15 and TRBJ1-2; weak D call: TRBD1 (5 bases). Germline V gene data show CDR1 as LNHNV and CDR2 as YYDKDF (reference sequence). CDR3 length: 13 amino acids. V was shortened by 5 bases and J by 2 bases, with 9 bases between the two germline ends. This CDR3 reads CATSDGGNYGYTF. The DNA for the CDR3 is TGTGCCACCAGCGACGGGGGAAACTATGGCTACACCTTC.

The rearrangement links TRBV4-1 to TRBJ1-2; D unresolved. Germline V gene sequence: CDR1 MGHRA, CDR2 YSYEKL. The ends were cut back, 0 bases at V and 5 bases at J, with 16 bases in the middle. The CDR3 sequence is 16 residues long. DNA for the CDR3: TGCGCCAGCAGCCAAGATCGGGCAGATGACTTTTATGGCTACACCTTC. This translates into CASSQDRADDFYGYTF.

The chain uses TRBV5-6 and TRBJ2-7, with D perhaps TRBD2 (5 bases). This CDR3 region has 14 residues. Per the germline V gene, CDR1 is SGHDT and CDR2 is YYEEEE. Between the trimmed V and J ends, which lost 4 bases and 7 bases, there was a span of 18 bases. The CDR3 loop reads CASSQGPLPGEQYF. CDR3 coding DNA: TGTGCCAGCAGCCAAGGCCCACTTCCGGGGGAGCAGTACTTC.

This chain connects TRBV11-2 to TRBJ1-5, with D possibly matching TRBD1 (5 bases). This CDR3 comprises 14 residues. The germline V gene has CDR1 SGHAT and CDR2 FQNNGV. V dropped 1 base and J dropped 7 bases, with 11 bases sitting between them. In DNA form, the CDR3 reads TGTGCCAGCAGCTTAGTGGGGGGACCACAGCCCCAGCATTTT. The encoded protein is CASSLVGGPQPQHF.

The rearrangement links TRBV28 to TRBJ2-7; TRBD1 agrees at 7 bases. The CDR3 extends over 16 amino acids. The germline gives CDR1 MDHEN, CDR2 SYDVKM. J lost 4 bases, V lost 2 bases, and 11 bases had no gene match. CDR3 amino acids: CASSLLTPGQSYEQYF. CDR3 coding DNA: TGTGCCAGCAGTTTACTTACACCGGGACAGAGTTACGAGCAGTACTTC.